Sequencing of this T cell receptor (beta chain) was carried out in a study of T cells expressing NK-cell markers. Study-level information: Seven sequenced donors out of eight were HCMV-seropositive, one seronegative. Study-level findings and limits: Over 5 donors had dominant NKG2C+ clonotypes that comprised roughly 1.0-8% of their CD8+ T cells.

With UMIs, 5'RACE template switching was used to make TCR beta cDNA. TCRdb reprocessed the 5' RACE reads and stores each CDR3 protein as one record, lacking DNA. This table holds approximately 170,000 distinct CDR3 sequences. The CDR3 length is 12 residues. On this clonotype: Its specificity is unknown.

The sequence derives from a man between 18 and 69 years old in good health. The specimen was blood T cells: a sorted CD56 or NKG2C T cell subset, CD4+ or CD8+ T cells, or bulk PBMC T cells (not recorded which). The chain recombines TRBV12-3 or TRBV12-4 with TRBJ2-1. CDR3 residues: CASSLVLLEQFF.